The T cell receptor beta chain described here comes from a study of PD-L1 blockade in urothelial cancer. About the research overall: Counts from blood samples showed a median of roughly 140,000 T cells.

Samples spanned pretreatment and treatment, with 1 to 8 time points per patient. Sequencing used immunoSEQ multiplex PCR; TCRdb keeps in-frame clones, though not all of them. Of roughly 48,000 clones in the sample, over 75% were seen once. In germline, CDR1 is MDHEN, CDR2 SYDVKM. Trimming left V 5 bases short and J 0 bases short, with 10 bases between. This CDR3 has 14 amino acids. Study-wide findings and caveats: It was durable-benefit patients whose tumor-associated blood clones expanded more at 3 weeks. Lower than median blood TCR clonality before treatment predicted better survival.

Details on this clone: Its antigen remains unidentified.

The genes are TRBV28 and TRBJ1-2; tentatively, D is TRBD1 (5 bases). The sample was PBMCs, taken around atezolizumab (anti-PD-L1) treatment. The TCR comes from a man aged 40-55 years with urothelial cancer. CDR3 in amino acids: CASSSGGPNYGYTF. The CDR3 DNA follows: TGTGCCAGCAGTAGCGGGGGTCCTAACTATGGCTACACCTTC.